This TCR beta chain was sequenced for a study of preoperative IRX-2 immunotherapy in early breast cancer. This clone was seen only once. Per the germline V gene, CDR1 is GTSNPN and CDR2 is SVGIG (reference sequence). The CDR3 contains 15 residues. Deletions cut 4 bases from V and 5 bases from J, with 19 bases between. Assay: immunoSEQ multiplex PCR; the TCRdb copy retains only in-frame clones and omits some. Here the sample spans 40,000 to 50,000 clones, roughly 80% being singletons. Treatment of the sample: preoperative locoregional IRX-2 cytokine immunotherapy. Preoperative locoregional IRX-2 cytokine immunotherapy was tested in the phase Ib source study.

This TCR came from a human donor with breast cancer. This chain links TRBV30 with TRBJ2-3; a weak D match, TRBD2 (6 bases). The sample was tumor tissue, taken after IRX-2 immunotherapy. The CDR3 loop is CAWKSGGFPLDTQYF. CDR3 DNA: TGTGCCTGGAAGAGTGGAGGGTTCCCCCTAGATACGCAGTATTTT.